This T cell receptor (beta chain) was sequenced in a study of precursors of human CD4 cytotoxic T cells listed by TCRdb under 2018. General notes on the study: In total, about 15 donors contributed CD4+ memory subsets to the bulk TCR-seq analysis. TCR-seq analysis of around 15 donors yielded TCRalpha and TCRbeta chain sequences (table S7).

From a lookup of the germline V gene, CDR1 and CDR2 are MDHEN and SYDVKM. Deletion took 8 bases off V and 3 bases off J, with a span of 13 bases between the germline ends. Reading from cysteine to phenylalanine, the CDR3 counts 13 amino acids. Only the CDR3 portion is preserved as DNA: 39 bases, with reading frame beginning at the first base. By share, this clonotype ranks as large (0.1 to 1%). What antigen it recognizes has not been identified. There are no base qualities to consult, and no much larger clone falls within one base. To test for a precursor-effector relationship among CD4 cytotoxic T cells, four sorted CD4+ memory subsets (TCM, TEM, IL-7Rhigh TEMRA, IL-7R- TEMRA) underwent bulk UMI-based TCR sequencing. The cells came from peripheral blood mononuclear cells that had been isolated from human blood. What the study reported, not specific to this receptor: Only about 95% of the 14 donors were included in some bulk TCR-seq comparisons, suggesting that not every subset was available for every donor. Compared with the TCM and TEM subsets, the IL-7Rhigh and IL-7R- TEMRA subsets had more restricted TCR repertoires, marked by lower diversity and more expanded clonotypes. Expanded effector clonotypes accounted for a larger share of IL-7Rhigh TEMRA clonotypes than of TEM or TCM clonotypes. According to the authors, a human observational design cannot definitively establish the direction of differentiation between precursor and effector cells.

The instrument was an Illumina MiSeq. The study's own analysis went as follows. The Shannon-Wiener index, calculated in VDJtools, was used to measure repertoire diversity. Expanded TCRbeta clonotypes were defined as those with a clonotype frequency of at least 3. The raw public data were reprocessed by TCRdb itself: fastp quality trimming at Q25, MiXCR clonotype calling, in-frame beta chains only. Identical CDR3 protein sequences are pooled into one entry, listed with their most common genes and DNA. TCRdb's processing, not the study's, gives the V and J calls here. For this sample there are roughly 500 distinct CDR3 sequences; around 16% appear just once. The top ten clones comprise over 15% of the sample.

The sequence is built from TRBV28 and TRBJ1-2; TRBD1 could be the D gene, as 5 bases match. What was sequenced was memory CD4+ T cells from blood (PBMCs). The clonotype originates from a human donor in good health. The CDR3 protein sequence reads: CASHQGLDYGYTF. DNA sequence: TGTGCCAGCCACCAGGGTCTGGACTATGGCTACACCTTC.